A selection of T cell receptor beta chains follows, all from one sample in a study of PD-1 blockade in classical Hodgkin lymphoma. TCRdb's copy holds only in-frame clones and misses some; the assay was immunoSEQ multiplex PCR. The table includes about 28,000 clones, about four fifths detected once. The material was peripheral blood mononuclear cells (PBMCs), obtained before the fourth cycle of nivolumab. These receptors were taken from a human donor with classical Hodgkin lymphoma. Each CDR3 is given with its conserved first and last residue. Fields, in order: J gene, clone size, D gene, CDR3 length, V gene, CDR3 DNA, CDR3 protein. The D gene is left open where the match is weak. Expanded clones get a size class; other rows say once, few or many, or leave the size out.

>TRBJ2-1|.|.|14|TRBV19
TGTGCCAGTAAAACGACTAGTAGTAGCCATGAGCAGTTCTTC
CASKTTSSSHEQFF
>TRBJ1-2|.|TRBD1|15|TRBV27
TGTGCCAGCAGTTTATCTTCCAGGGGGCTTAATGGCTACACCTTC
CASSLSSRGLNGYTF
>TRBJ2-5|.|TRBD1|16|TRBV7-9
TGTGCCAGCAGCTCACGGGGCCAGGGGGCGCAGGAGACCCAGTACTTC
CASSSRGQGAQETQYF
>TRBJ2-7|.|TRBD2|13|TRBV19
TGTGCCAGTAAGGCTAGCGGGATTGACGAGCAGTACTTC
CASKASGIDEQYF
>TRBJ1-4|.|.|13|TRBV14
TGTGCCAGCAGCCCCGGGGAGAATGAAAAACTGTTTTTT
CASSPGENEKLFF
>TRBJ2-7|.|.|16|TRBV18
TGTGCCAGCTCACCCGCCCCCCCCGGGGGATCCTACGAGCAGTACTTC
CASSPAPPGGSYEQYF
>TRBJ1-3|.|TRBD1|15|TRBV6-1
TGTGCCAGCAGGGGGTACGGGACAGGCCTAAACACCATATATTTT
CASRGYGTGLNTIYF
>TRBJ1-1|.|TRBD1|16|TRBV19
TGTGCCAGTAGTTCGGACAGGGGGCGCACGGACACTGAAGCTTTCTTT
CASSSDRGRTDTEAFF
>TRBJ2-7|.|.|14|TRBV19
TGTGCCAGTAGTTTTTTGGGGGAGACCTACGAGCAGTACTTC
CASSFLGETYEQYF
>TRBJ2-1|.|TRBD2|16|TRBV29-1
TGCAGCGTTTCTCGTAACGCAGTTAGCGGGAGAGTCGAGCAGTTCTTC
CSVSRNAVSGRVEQFF
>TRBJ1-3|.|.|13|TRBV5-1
TGCGCCAGCAGGGTGAGCTCTGGAAACACCATATATTTT
CASRVSSGNTIYF
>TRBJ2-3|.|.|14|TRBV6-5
TGTGCCAGCAGTCTTGGGCAGGCTGCAGATACGCAGTATTTT
CASSLGQAADTQYF
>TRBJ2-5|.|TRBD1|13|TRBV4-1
TGCGCCAGCAGCCAGACAGGGCAAGAGACCCAGTACTTC
CASSQTGQETQYF
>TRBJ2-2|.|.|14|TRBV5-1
TGCGCCAGCAGCTTGGTACAGAACACCGGGGAGCTGTTTTTT
CASSLVQNTGELFF
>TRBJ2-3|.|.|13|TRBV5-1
TGCGCCAGCAGTTCGGGGTTCACAGATACGCAGTATTTT
CASSSGFTDTQYF
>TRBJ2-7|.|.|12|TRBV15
TGTGCCACCAGCCCGGGCTCCACCGAGCAGTACTTC
CATSPGSTEQYF
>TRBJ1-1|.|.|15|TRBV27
TGTGCCAGCAGTTTATCGGGAACAGGGAGAACTGAAGCTTTCTTT
CASSLSGTGRTEAFF
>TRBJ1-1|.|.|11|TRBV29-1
TGCAGCGTTACCCAGGGCACTGAAGCTTTCTTT
CSVTQGTEAFF
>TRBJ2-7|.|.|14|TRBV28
TGTGCCAGCAACTTAGGGCCTCGGGTCTACGAGCAGTACTTC
CASNLGPRVYEQYF
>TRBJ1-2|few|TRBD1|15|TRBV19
TGTGCCAGTAGTATAGATCGGGACAGGGACTATGGCTACACCTTC
CASSIDRDRDYGYTF
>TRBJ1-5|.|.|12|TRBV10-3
TGTGCCATCAGTGAGTCGGGGGGGCCCCAGCATTTT
CAISESGGPQHF
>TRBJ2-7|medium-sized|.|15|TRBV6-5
TGTGCCAGCAGTTACTCTACCTTGCGGGCCTACGAGCAGTACTTC
CASSYSTLRAYEQYF
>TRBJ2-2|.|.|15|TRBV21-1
TGTGCCAGCAGCCCAGCGGGAGGGTACACCGGGGAGCTGTTTTTT
CASSPAGGYTGELFF
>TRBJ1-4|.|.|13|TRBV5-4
TGTGCCAGCAGTAGTGAAATTAATGAAAAACTGTTTTTT
CASSSEINEKLFF
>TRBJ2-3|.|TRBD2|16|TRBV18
TGTGCCAGCTCACCTGGCGGGAGGGCCGGAGCAGATACGCAGTATTTT
CASSPGGRAGADTQYF
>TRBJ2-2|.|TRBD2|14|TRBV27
TGTGCCAGCAACCCGGGGGGTTTGGCGAGGGAGCTGTTTTTT
CASNPGGLARELFF
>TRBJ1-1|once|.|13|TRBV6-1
TGTGCCAGCAGCTCGGTAGGGGACACTGAAGCTTTCTTT
CASSSVGDTEAFF